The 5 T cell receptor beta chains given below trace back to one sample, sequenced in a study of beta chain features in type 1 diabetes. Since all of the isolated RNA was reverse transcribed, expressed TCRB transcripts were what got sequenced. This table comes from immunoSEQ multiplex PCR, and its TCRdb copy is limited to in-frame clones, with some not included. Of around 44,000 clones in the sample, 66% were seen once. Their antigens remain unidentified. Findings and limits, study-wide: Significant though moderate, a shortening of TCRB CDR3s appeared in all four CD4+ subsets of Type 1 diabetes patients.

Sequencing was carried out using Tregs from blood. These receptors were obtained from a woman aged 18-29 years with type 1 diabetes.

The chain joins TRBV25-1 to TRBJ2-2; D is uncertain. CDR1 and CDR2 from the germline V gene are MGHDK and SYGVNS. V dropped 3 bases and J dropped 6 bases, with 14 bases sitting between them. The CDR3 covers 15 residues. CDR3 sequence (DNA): TGTGCCAGCAGTGACACAGCTAAGGTTTCCGGGGAGCTGTTTTTT. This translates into CASSDTAKVSGELFF. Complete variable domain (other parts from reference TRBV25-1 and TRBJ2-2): EADIYQTPRYLVIGTGKKITLECSQTMGHDKMYWYQQDPGMELHLIHYSYGVNSTEKGDLSSESTVSRIRTEHFPLTLESARPSHTSQYLCASSDTAKVSGELFFGEGSRLTVL.

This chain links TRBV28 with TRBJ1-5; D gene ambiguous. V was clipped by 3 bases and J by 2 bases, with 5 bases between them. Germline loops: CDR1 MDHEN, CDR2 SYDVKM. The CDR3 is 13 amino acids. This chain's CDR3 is CASSFPGNQPQHF. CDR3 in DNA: TGTGCCAGCAGTTTCCCCGGCAATCAGCCCCAGCATTTT.

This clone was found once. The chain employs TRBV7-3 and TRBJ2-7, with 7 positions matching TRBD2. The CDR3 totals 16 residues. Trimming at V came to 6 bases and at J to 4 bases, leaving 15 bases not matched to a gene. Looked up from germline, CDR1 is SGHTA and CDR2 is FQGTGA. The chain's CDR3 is CASSSNGGSAVYEQYF. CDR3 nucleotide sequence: TGTGCCAGCAGTTCCAACGGGGGGAGTGCCGTGTACGAGCAGTACTTC.

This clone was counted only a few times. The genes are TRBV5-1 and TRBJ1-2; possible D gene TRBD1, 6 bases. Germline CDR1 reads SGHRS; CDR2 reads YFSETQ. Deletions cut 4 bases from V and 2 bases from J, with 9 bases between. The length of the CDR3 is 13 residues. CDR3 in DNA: TGCGCCAGCAGCCCTGGACAGAACTATGGCTACACCTTC. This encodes CASSPGQNYGYTF.

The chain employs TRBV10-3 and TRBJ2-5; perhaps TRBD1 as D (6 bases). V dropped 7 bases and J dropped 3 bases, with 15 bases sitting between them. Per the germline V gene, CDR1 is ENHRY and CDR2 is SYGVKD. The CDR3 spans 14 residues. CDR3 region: CAITMDSSKETQYF. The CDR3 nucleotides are TGTGCCATCACCATGGACAGCTCTAAAGAGACCCAGTACTTC.